This T cell receptor (beta chain) was recorded in a study of CD4+ T cells in melanoma (dated by TCRdb to the early 2020s). For the wider study: Neoantigen-specific CD4+ T cells in human melanoma were what the study investigated.

Turning to this clone: Its binding antigen is unknown. Base qualities are not provided; no much larger clone lies one nucleotide away.

The method was the immunoSEQ multiplex PCR assay. TCRdb provides this immuneACCESS table in a form limited to in-frame rearrangements. Some clones are lacking; in checked studies, under half of them reflect an unresolved V gene, and why the rest are absent is not known. The sample yields around 13,000 clones; approximately 71% were counted once. The ten most abundant clones make up about a sixth of the sample. Patients with melanoma were used as donors. For CDR1 and CDR2, the germline V gene lists SGHNT and YENEEA. Trimming removed 3 bases from V and 0 bases from J; the gene matches leave 0 bases unexplained. The CDR3 starts with the cysteine, ends with the phenylalanine, and has 14 residues. Only the CDR3 DNA stays, 42 bases, in frame from base 1. Broader findings and caveats from the paper: The report described a correlation between neoantigen-specific CD4+ T cells and the function of CD8+ T cells, macrophages and B cells. Neoantigen-specific CD4+ T cells in melanoma were reported to have a range of differentiation states.

What was sequenced was cells from a culture (not recorded whether cultured in vitro). The chain employs TRBV11-3 and TRBJ2-7; 9 central bases correspond to TRBD2. This TCR was recovered from a human donor with melanoma. The CDR3 region: CASSFSGSSYEQYF. The DNA sequence is as follows: TGTGCCAGCAGCTTTAGCGGGAGCTCCTACGAGCAGTACTTC.